This T cell receptor beta chain was obtained from a study of blood T cell repertoires in COVID-19. Sequenced by immunoSEQ multiplex PCR; TCRdb stores in-frame clones only, minus some. Of some 340,000 clones in the sample, 75% to 90% were seen once. CDR1 and CDR2 (germline): MNHEY, SMNVEV (reference sequence). After removal of 0 bases from V and 3 bases from J, the junction contained 4 bases not matched to a gene. The CDR3 has 15 residues. Source material: PBMCs or T cells enriched from blood (not recorded which). This sequence was found in a woman in her forties or fifties who had recovered from COVID-19. The V call is TRBV27, the J call TRBJ1-1, with TRBD1 matching 7 bases. The DNA for the CDR3 is TGTGCCAGCAGTTTATCCCTGGACAGGTACACTGAAGCTTTCTTT. It is translated as CASSLSLDRYTEAFF.